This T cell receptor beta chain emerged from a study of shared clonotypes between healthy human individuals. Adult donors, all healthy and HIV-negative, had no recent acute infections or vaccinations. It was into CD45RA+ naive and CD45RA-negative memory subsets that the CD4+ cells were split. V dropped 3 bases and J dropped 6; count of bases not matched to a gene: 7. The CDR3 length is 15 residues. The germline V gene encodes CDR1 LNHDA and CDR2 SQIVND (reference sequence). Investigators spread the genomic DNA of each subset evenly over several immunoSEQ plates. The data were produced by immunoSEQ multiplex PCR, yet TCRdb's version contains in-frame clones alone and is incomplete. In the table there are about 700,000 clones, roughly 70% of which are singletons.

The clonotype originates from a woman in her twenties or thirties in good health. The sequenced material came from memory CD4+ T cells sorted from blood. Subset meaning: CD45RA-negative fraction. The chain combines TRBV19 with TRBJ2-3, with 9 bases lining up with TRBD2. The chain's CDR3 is CASSMIAGGSDTQYF. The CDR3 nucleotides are TGTGCCAGTAGTATGATTGCGGGAGGGTCGGATACGCAGTATTTT.